The text below deals with one T cell receptor (beta chain). Its antigen is not identified. The CDR3 length is 15 residues. CDR1 SGHTS and CDR2 YDEGEE come from the germline V gene. The time point is: about 6 months of natalizumab therapy. The sample originates from a study of multiple sclerosis patients with progressive multifocal leukoencephalopathy. Regarding the study as a whole: Lower normalized Shannon entropy suggested reduced TRB diversity in most PML patients.

Measured with immunoSEQ multiplex PCR; TCRdb has only the in-frame clones, and not every one. Of about 30,000 clones listed, roughly 89% are singletons. Specimen: PBMCs, collected from a patient treated with natalizumab. V and J are TRBV5-8 and TRBJ2-5, with 7 bases aligning to TRBD2. The DNA end is a closer match to TRBJ2-7, so the J assignment may be wrong. This TCR came from a human donor with multiple sclerosis. DNA for the CDR3: TGTGCCAGCAGCTTCGGGATGGCGGGAGCCTACGAGCAGTACTTC. This codes for CASSFGMAGAYEQYF.